These 21 T cell receptor beta chains were sequenced from one sample in a study of CD8+ T cells in alopecia areata. cDNA reverse transcribed from extracted RNA served as the sequencing template. This table comes from immunoSEQ multiplex PCR, and its TCRdb copy is limited to in-frame clones, with some not included. Of 190,000 or so clones listed, 58% are singletons. Treatment specified: oral pan-JAK inhibitor, 5-10 mg twice daily. The input for sequencing was CD8+ T cells sorted from blood, taken at week 24, from a patient treated with tofacitinib. Receptor source: a human donor with alopecia areata.

This clone has a handful of counts. The chain combines TRBV29-1 with TRBJ2-7, with 7 bases aligning to TRBD1. The germline V gene encodes CDR1 SQVTM and CDR2 ANQGSEA. This CDR3 contains 14 residues. V trimming: 6 bases; J trimming: 6 bases; junction bases outside the gene matches: 14. DNA of the CDR3: TGCAGCGTCCAAGACAGGGACCCTCTCCTCGAGCAGTACTTC. Translation gives CSVQDRDPLLEQYF.

The chain uses TRBV23-1 and TRBJ2-2; a weak D match, TRBD1 (6 bases). TRBV23-1 is an ORF; its function is uncertain. The CDR3 sequence is 18 residues long. Trimming took off 0 bases at V and 0 bases at J, with 14 bases between the two ends. The CDR3 region is CASSQSFRGSPNTGELFF. The CDR3 DNA sequence: TGCGCCAGCAGTCAATCATTCAGGGGATCTCCGAACACCGGGGAGCTGTTTTTT.

V is TRBV5-6 and J is TRBJ2-3; TRBD1 agrees at 11 bases. CDR1 and CDR2 from the germline V gene are SGHDT and YYEEEE. The CDR3 totals 18 residues. The ends lost 1 base at V and 5 bases at J; junction bases unmatched: 12. The CDR3: CASSLSSVDRGHGDTQYF. In DNA, the CDR3 is TGTGCCAGCAGCTTGAGTTCCGTGGACAGGGGGCATGGAGATACGCAGTATTTT.

The chain employs TRBV29-1 and TRBJ1-3; the D gene is possibly TRBD1 (5 bases). The germline V gene encodes CDR1 SQVTM and CDR2 ANQGSEA. V lost 1 base and J 3 bases, leaving 7 bases between the germline ends. This CDR3 contains 13 residues. CDR3 region: CSVEGGGGNTIYF. DNA for the CDR3: TGCAGCGTTGAAGGTGGGGGTGGAAACACCATATATTTT.

The chain has TRBV4-2 and TRBJ2-5, with D hard to call. Trimming took 4 bases from V and 2 from J, leaving 17 bases between them. The CDR3 length is 16 residues. Per the germline V gene, CDR1 is LGHNA and CDR2 is YNFKEQ. In DNA, the CDR3 is TGTGCCAGCAGCCCCCACGCAGCTGGGGAACAAGAGACCCAGTACTTC. Translation: CASSPHAAGEQETQYF.

This chain connects TRBV6-5 to TRBJ2-7; D not resolved. The CDR3 sequence is 13 residues long. Per germline, CDR1 MNHEY and CDR2 SVGAGI. The V and J ends lost 3 bases and 7 bases respectively, with 13 bases between them. CDR3 sequence reads: CASSYGPSREQYF. As DNA, the CDR3 is TGTGCCAGCAGTTATGGACCTTCACGAGAGCAGTACTTC.

The V and J genes are TRBV6-5 and TRBJ2-5; D perhaps matches TRBD2 (5 bases). V was cut by 8 bases and J by 2 bases, with 9 bases left in between. The CDR3 is 12 residues long. Germline V gene data show CDR1 as MNHEY and CDR2 as SVGAGI. CDR3 DNA: TGTGCCAGCGGAGGCCCACAAGAGACCCAGTACTTC. This codes for CASGGPQETQYF.

The rearrangement links TRBV2 to TRBJ1-1; D may be TRBD1 (6 bases). With 10 bases removed from V and 3 bases from J, the gap between germline ends came to 12 bases. Germline V gives CDR1 SNHLY, CDR2 FYNNEI. This CDR3 is 12 amino acids long. The CDR3 region is CATIGGYTEAFF. CDR3 coding DNA: TGTGCCACCATAGGGGGGTACACTGAAGCTTTCTTT.

The chain carries TRBV7-9 and TRBJ2-1, with D hard to call. The CDR3 is made up of 12 amino acids. In germline, CDR1 is SEHNR, CDR2 FQNEAQ (reference sequence). V lost 5 bases and J 5 bases, leaving 7 bases between the germline ends. In DNA, the CDR3 is TGTGCCAGCAGCCAGCAGGACAATGAGCAGTTCTTC. Amino acids: CASSQQDNEQFF. The full variable domain, rest sourced from reference TRBV7-9 and TRBJ2-1, is DTGVSQNPRHKITKRGQNVTFRCDPISEHNRLYWYRQTLGQGPEFLTYFQNEAQLEKSRLLSDRFSAERPKGSFSTLEIQRTEQGDSAMYLCASSQQDNEQFFGPGTRLTVL.

The chain uses TRBV2 and TRBJ2-1; D unresolved. Trimming pared 8 bases from V and 4 bases from J, leaving 9 bases between. This CDR3 is 12 amino acids long. Germline values: CDR1 SNHLY, CDR2 FYNNEI. CDR3 in DNA: TGTGCCAGCGGGTCGAGTTACAATGAGCAGTTCTTC. Translation: CASGSSYNEQFF.

The gene calls are TRBV25-1 and TRBJ1-1; D might be TRBD1 (5 bases). CDR1 is MGHDK and CDR2 is SYGVNS in the germline V gene. V lost 6 bases and J 4 bases, leaving 12 bases between the germline ends. The CDR3 covers 13 residues. The CDR3 here is CASSLGAGTEAFF. CDR3 nucleotide sequence: TGTGCCAGCAGCCTAGGGGCGGGCACTGAAGCTTTCTTT.

The chain links TRBV5-1 to TRBJ2-7; D unresolved. Germline loops: CDR1 SGHRS, CDR2 YFSETQ. The CDR3 has 16 amino acids. With 2 bases removed from V and 0 bases from J, the gap between germline ends came to 15 bases. In DNA form, the CDR3 reads TGCGCCAGCAGCTTCGGAAGGCCAATGAACTCCTACGAGCAGTACTTC. Translation gives CASSFGRPMNSYEQYF.

This clone has just a few counts. The genes are TRBV29-1 and TRBJ2-7, with D uncertain. This CDR3 comprises 15 residues. Trimming stripped 1 base from V and 4 bases from J, with 17 bases between. Looked up from germline, CDR1 is SQVTM and CDR2 is ANQGSEA. The CDR3 nucleotides are TGCAGCGTTGAAGGAGGCGCCGGCGTCGCGTACGAGCAGTACTTC. Its protein product is CSVEGGAGVAYEQYF.

The V call is TRBV15, the J call TRBJ2-3, with 7 bases fitting TRBD1. Trimming at V came to 0 bases and at J to 2 bases, leaving 8 bases not matched to a gene. Looked up from germline, CDR1 is LNHNV and CDR2 is YYDKDF (reference sequence). The CDR3 totals 17 residues. In DNA form, the CDR3 reads TGTGCCACCAGCAGAGATCCTGGGACAGTATTCACAGATACGCAGTATTTT. It translates to CATSRDPGTVFTDTQYF. Based on the CDR3 plus reference TRBV15 and TRBJ2-3, the full variable domain is DAMVIQNPRYQVTQFGKPVTLSCSQTLNHNVMYWYQQKSSQAPKLLFHYYDKDFNNEADTPDNFQSRRPNTSFCFLDIRSPGLGDTAMYLCATSRDPGTVFTDTQYFGPGTRLTVL.

The rearrangement uses TRBV5-4 and TRBJ1-2; D is perhaps TRBD1 (5 bases). The CDR3 has 16 amino acids. The V gene lost 0 bases and the J gene lost 2 bases, with 14 bases spanning the gap. Germline V gives CDR1 SGHNT, CDR2 YYREEE (reference sequence). The CDR3 nucleotides read TGTGCCAGCAGCTTGGACAGGAGCGAAAGGAACTATGGCTACACCTTC. Encoded protein: CASSLDRSERNYGYTF.

This clone has more than one count but fewer than ten. This rearrangement joins TRBV7-9 to TRBJ1-1; D gene ambiguous. Trimming left V 1 base short and J 5 bases short, with 8 bases between. The germline gives CDR1 SEHNR, CDR2 FQNEAQ (reference sequence). The CDR3 sequence is 13 residues long. The CDR3 region is CASSLVAETEAFF. As DNA, the CDR3 is TGTGCCAGCAGCTTAGTAGCTGAGACTGAAGCTTTCTTT.

V is TRBV27 and J is TRBJ1-6, with D perhaps TRBD1 (5 bases). This CDR3 spans 16 amino acids. V dropped 4 bases and J dropped 0 bases, with 10 bases sitting between them. Looked up from germline, CDR1 is MNHEY and CDR2 is SMNVEV (reference sequence). The CDR3 nucleotides read TGTGCCAGCAGTTCAGGGACGAGCTCCTATAATTCACCCCTCCACTTT. This sequence encodes CASSSGTSSYNSPLHF.

The V gene is TRBV4-1, the J gene TRBJ2-3, with D unresolved. Germline CDR1 MGHRA, CDR2 YSYEKL. This CDR3 region has 16 residues. Trimming took off 2 bases at V and 0 bases at J, with 12 bases between the two ends. DNA of the CDR3: TGCGCCAGCAGCCAAAAAACGGCTTCTAGCACAGATACGCAGTATTTT. Its protein product is CASSQKTASSTDTQYF.

This clone was observed a single time. The V call is TRBV5-1, the J call TRBJ1-5, with D possibly being TRBD1 (5 bases). V was pared by 1 base and J by 5 bases, with 13 bases between. The length of the CDR3 is 15 residues. In germline, CDR1 is SGHRS, CDR2 YFSETQ. The CDR3 region is CASSLTPAGHQPQHF. The CDR3, as DNA: TGCGCCAGCAGCTTGACCCCCGCGGGACATCAGCCCCAGCATTTT. Full variable domain (remainder filled in from reference TRBV5-1 and TRBJ1-5): KAGVTQTPRYLIKTRGQQVTLSCSPISGHRSVSWYQQTPGQGLQFLFEYFSETQRNKGNFPGRFSGRQFSNSRSEMNVSTLELGDSALYLCASSLTPAGHQPQHFGDGTRLSIL.

This clone has more than one count but fewer than ten. The V and J genes are TRBV6-1 and TRBJ2-3; unclear D gene. CDR3 length: 13 residues. Trimming removed 5 bases from V and 6 bases from J, with 12 bases in between. The germline gives CDR1 MNHNS, CDR2 SASEGT. CDR3 sequence (DNA): TGTGCCAGCAGTCAACCGGGCGCGGATACGCAGTATTTT. Translated, it gives CASSQPGADTQYF.

The rearrangement joins TRBV2 to TRBJ2-3; 7 bases align to TRBD2. Germline CDR1 is SNHLY and CDR2 is FYNNEI. The V and J ends lost 7 bases and 5 bases, in that order; junction bases with no gene match: 9. The CDR3 totals 14 residues. CDR3 nucleotide sequence: TGTGCCAGCAACTCGGGGGGACCAGGAGATACGCAGTATTTT. Its translation: CASNSGGPGDTQYF.